The present TCR beta chain was sequenced within a study of beta chain features in type 1 diabetes. This CDR3 contains 12 residues. Germline-derived CDR1 and CDR2 are SQVTM and ANQGSEA. V was clipped by 2 bases and J by 5 bases; unmatched bases: 1. It was one heparinised blood draw, averaging about 116 mL, that each donor gave. As concerns this clone: Other DNA sequences within the sample encode an identical CDR3.

TCRB transcripts that were expressed got sequenced, as all of the isolated RNA had been reverse transcribed. Libraries were prepared by immunoSEQ multiplex PCR; TCRdb keeps only in-frame clonotypes and omits some of them. The sample shows about 930,000 clones, 15% to 20% of them seen only once. Sequencing used naive CD4+ T cells from blood. The sequence was obtained from a woman younger than 35 in good health. This chain uses TRBV29-1 with TRBJ2-5; 8 bases agree with TRBD2. CDR3 sequence reads: CSVERGGETQYF. In nucleotides, the CDR3 is TGCAGCGTTGAACGCGGGGGGGAGACCCAGTACTTC.